The T cell receptor beta chain under discussion was sequenced for a study of multiple sclerosis patients with progressive multifocal leukoencephalopathy. Sequenced by immunoSEQ multiplex PCR; TCRdb stores in-frame clones only, minus some. Of fewer than 35,000 clones in the sample, approximately 90% were seen once. V dropped 1 base and J dropped 1; count of bases not matched to a gene: 3. Germline assignment: CDR1 LGHNA and CDR2 YNFKEQ. This CDR3 comprises 16 residues. Study results and limitations: Lower normalized Shannon entropy suggested reduced TRB diversity in most PML patients. TRBV and TRBJ usage showed no common pattern when PML developed.

Time point in this sample: before natalizumab initiation. Note on this clone: Its antigen is currently unknown.

The sequencing input was PBMCs. The TCR comes from a human donor with multiple sclerosis. The gene calls are TRBV4-2 and TRBJ2-5; TRBD2 matches 10 bases. CDR3 nucleotides: TGTGCCAGCAGCCAAGGGACTAGCGGAATCCAAGAGACCCAGTACTTC. This translates into CASSQGTSGIQETQYF.